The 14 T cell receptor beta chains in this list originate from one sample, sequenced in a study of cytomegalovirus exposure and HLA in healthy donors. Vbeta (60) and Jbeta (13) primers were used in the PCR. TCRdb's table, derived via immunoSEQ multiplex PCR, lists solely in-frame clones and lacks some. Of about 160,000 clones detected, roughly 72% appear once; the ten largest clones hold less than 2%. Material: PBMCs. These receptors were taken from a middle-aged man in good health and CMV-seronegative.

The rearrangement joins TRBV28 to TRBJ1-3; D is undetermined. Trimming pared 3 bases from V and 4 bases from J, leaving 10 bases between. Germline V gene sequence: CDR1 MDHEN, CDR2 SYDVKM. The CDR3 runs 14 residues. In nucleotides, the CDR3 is TGTGCCAGCAGTTTTATCGTGGGCGGAAACACCATATATTTT. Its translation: CASSFIVGGNTIYF.

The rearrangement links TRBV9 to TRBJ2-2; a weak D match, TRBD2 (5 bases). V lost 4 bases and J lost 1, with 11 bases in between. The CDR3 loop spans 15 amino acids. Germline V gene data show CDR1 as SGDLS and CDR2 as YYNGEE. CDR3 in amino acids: CASSPGLENTGELFF. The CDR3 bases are TGTGCCAGCAGCCCCGGACTCGAGAACACCGGGGAGCTGTTTTTT.

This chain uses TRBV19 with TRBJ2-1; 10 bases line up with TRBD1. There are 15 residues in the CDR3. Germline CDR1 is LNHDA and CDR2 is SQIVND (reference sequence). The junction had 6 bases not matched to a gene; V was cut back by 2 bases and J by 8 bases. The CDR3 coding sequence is TGTGCCAGTAGTATAATGACAGGGGGCTTAGATGAGCAGTTCTTC. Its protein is CASSIMTGGLDEQFF.

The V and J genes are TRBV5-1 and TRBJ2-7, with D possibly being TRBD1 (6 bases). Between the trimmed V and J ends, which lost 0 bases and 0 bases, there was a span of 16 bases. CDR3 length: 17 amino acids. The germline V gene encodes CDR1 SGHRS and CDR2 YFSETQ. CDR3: CASSLGGHETFSYEQYF. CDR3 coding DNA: TGCGCCAGCAGCTTGGGGGGGCACGAGACCTTCTCCTACGAGCAGTACTTC.

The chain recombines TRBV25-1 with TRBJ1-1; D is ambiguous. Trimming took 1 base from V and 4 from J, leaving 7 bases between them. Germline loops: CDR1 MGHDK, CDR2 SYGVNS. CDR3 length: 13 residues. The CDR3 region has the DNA TGTGCCAGCAGTGAATTCTACCTCACTGAAGCTTTCTTT. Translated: CASSEFYLTEAFF.

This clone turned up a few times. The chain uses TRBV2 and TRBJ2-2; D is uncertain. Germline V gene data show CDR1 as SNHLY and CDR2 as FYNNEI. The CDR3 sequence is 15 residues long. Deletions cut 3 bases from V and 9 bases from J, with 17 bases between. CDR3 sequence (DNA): TGTGCCAGCAGTGAGTTAGACATATATAGTAGGGAGCTGTTTTTT. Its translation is CASSELDIYSRELFF. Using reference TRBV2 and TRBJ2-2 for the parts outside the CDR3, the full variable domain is EPEVTQTPSHQVTQMGQEVILRCVPISNHLYFYWYRQILGQKVEFLVSFYNNEISEKSEIFDDQFSVERPDGSNFTLKIRSTKLEDSAMYFCASSELDIYSRELFFGEGSRLTVL.

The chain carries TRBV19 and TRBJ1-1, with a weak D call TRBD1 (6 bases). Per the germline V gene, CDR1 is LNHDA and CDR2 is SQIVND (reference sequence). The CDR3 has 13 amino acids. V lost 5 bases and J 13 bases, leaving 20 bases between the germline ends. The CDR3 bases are TGTGCCAGTAGTGTGACAGCCCCAGGGGAGGGTTTCTTT. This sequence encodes CASSVTAPGEGFF.

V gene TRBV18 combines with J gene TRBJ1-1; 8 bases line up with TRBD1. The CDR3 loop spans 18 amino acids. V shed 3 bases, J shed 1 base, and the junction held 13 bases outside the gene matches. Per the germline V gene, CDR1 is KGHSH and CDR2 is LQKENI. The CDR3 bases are TGTGCCAGCTCACCCGCTTCACCGACAGGGGTCGAGAACACTGAAGCTTTCTTT. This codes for CASSPASPTGVENTEAFF. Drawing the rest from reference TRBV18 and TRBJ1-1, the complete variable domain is NAGVMQNPRHLVRRRGQEARLRCSPMKGHSHVYWYRQLPEEGLKFMVYLQKENIIDESGMPKERFSAEFPKEGPSILRIQQVVRGDSAAYFCASSPASPTGVENTEAFFGQGTRLTVV.

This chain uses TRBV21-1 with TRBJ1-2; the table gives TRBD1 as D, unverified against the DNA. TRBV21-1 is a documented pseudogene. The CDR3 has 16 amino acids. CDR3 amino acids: CASSKPTTGNNYGYTF. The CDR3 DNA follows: TGTGCCAGCAGCAAGCCCACCACAGGGAATAACTATGGCTACACCTTC.

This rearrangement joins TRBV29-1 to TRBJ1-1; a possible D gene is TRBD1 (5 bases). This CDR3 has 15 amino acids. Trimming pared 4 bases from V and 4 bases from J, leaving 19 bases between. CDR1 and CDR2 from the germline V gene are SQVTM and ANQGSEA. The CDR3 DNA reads TGCAGCGTTGTTATAGGGAGGGGACTAGGCACTGAAGCTTTCTTT. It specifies CSVVIGRGLGTEAFF. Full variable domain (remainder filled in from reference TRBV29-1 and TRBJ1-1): SAVISQKPSRDICQRGTSLTIQCQVDSQVTMMFWYRQQPGQSLTLIATANQGSEATYESGFVIDKFPISRPNLTFSTLTVSNMSPEDSSIYLCSVVIGRGLGTEAFFGQGTRLTVV.

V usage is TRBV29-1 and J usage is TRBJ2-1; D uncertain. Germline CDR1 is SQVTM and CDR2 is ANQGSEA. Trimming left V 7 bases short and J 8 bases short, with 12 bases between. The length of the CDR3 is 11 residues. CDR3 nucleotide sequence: TGCAGCGCCAGAGGTGTCGATGAGCAGTTCTTC. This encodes CSARGVDEQFF.

CDR3 residues: CASSPKGTGRDTEAFF. The CDR3 DNA reads as TGTGCCAGTAGTCCCAAAGGGACAGGAAGAGACACTGAAGCTTTCTTT. The V and J genes are TRBV19 and TRBJ1-1; 8 nucleotides agree with TRBD1. This CDR3 has 16 amino acids. CDR1 is LNHDA and CDR2 is SQIVND in the germline V gene (reference sequence). V trimming: 5 bases; J trimming: 3 bases; junction bases outside the gene matches: 11.

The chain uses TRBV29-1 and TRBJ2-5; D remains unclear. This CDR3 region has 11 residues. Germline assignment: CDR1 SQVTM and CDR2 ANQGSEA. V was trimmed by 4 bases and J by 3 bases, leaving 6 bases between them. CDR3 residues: CSVGGKETQYF. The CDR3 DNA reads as TGCAGCGTTGGAGGTAAAGAGACCCAGTACTTC.

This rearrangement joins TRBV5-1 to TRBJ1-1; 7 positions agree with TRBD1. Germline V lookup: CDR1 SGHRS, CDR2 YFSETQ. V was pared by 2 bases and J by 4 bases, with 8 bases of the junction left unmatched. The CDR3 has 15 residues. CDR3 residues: CASSLSGQSFTEAFF. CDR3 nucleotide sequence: TGCGCCAGCAGCTTATCGGGACAGTCTTTCACTGAAGCTTTCTTT.